This T cell receptor (beta chain) was recorded in a study of vaccination effects on CD4 cells after COVID-19. Findings and caveats of the study: By a late point after vaccination, infection- and vaccine-induced clones had shrunk markedly through clonal contraction. Few convalescent patients were included, and no early post-infection timepoints were sampled.

As for this clone: The target antigen is unknown.

Generated by immunoSEQ multiplex PCR, the TCRdb table keeps only in-frame clones and is missing some. The sample yields about 41,000 clones, more than 60% seen once. ViraFEST assay sequencing came after antigen-specific CD4+ T cells were expanded with viral peptide pools. Isolating CD4+ T cells followed more than 9 days of culture. Negative nucleocapsid antibody tests before and after vaccination confirmed no previous SARS-CoV-2 infection. The culture medium for 2 million or so PBMC per well included roughly 10 IU/ml IL-2 and 9.5 to 10 ug/ml peptides. IL-2 medium supplanted half the medium on days 3 and 7. The V gene end was trimmed by 0 bases and the J gene end by 6 bases; junction bases not matched to a gene: 6. This CDR3 is built from 15 residues. Germline loops: CDR1 SGHNT, CDR2 YYREEE (reference sequence).

The chain has TRBV5-4 and TRBJ2-5; TRBD2 agrees at 9 bases. Sequenced here: CD4+ T cells from PBMCs cultured with HCoV-OC43 spike peptides, sampled before COVID-19 vaccination. Indicated subset: HCoV-OC43 spike overlapping peptide pool stimulation. This TCR derives from a human donor who received a COVID-19 vaccine. Here the CDR3 reads CASSLAGLAPQTQYF. The DNA of the CDR3 is TGTGCCAGCAGCTTGGCCGGACTAGCGCCTCAGACCCAGTACTTC.